This is a list of T cell receptor beta chains from one sample in a study of T cell repertoires in cytomegalovirus infection. TCRdb used MiXCR to reprocess the reads, holding one entry per CDR3 protein. The sample yields about 310,000 distinct CDR3 sequences, around 10% seen once. Material: PBMCs. The receptor source for this set is a human donor in good health (CMV status not recorded). Some clones in this sample may be carry-over from other donors' samples. Both conserved end residues are part of each CDR3. D genes are given only for firm matches. Some rows mark clone size as missing; the rest say once, few, many or name a class of expanded clone.

j_call: TRBJ2-1
clone_size: many
v_call: TRBV12-3/TRBV12-4
d_call: NA
cdr3_nt: TGTGCCAGCAGTCCTCCGAGGACTCCGAATGAGCAGTTCTTC
cdr3_aa: CASSPPRTPNEQFF

j_call: TRBJ1-4
clone_size: many
v_call: TRBV7-9
d_call: NA
cdr3_nt: TGTGCCAGCAGCGGCGAGGGTAGAGAAAAACTGTTTTTT
cdr3_aa: CASSGEGREKLFF

j_call: TRBJ1-2
clone_size: many
v_call: TRBV2
d_call: NA
cdr3_nt: TGTGCCAGCAGCGACGAAGCCAGGGGTGGCTACACCTTC
cdr3_aa: CASSDEARGGYTF

j_call: TRBJ1-1
clone_size: many
v_call: TRBV12-3/TRBV12-4
d_call: NA
cdr3_nt: TGTGCCAGCAGTTTCAGCAGGGAAGGAGCTTTCTTT
cdr3_aa: CASSFSREGAFF

j_call: TRBJ2-5
clone_size: many
v_call: TRBV7-3
d_call: NA
cdr3_nt: TGTGCCAGCAGCTTAGGAAAGGGGGAGACCCAGTACTTC
cdr3_aa: CASSLGKGETQYF

j_call: TRBJ2-6
clone_size: many
v_call: TRBV7-8
d_call: NA
cdr3_nt: TGTGCCAGCAGCTTAGAGAGGGCGGGCTCTGGGGCCAACGTCCTGACTTTC
cdr3_aa: CASSLERAGSGANVLTF

j_call: TRBJ1-2
clone_size: many
v_call: TRBV20-1
d_call: NA
cdr3_nt: TGCAGTGCTAGAGTTTTGGGGGCCAGTGGCTACACCTTC
cdr3_aa: CSARVLGASGYTF

j_call: TRBJ2-1
clone_size: NA
v_call: TRBV7-9
d_call: TRBD1
cdr3_nt: TGTGCCAGCAGCTTAGGCCGGGACAGGGGGCAACGCAATGAGCAGTTCTTC
cdr3_aa: CASSLGRDRGQRNEQFF

j_call: TRBJ2-5
clone_size: NA
v_call: TRBV6-1
d_call: TRBD2
cdr3_nt: TGTGCCAGCAGTAACGGGGGGACTACCCAAGAGACCCAGTACTTC
cdr3_aa: CASSNGGTTQETQYF

j_call: TRBJ1-1
clone_size: many
v_call: TRBV5-1
d_call: NA
cdr3_nt: TGCGCCAGCAGCTTGGAGGCAGGGGTTACTGAAGCTTTCTTT
cdr3_aa: CASSLEAGVTEAFF

j_call: TRBJ2-5
clone_size: many
v_call: TRBV7-2
d_call: NA
cdr3_nt: TGTGCCAGCAGCACAAGCAGTCCAGGAACCCAAGGGACCCAGTACTTC
cdr3_aa: CASSTSSPGTQGTQYF

j_call: TRBJ2-5
clone_size: NA
v_call: TRBV15
d_call: TRBD2
cdr3_nt: TGTGCCACCAGCACTCCGGGGGGGCTCCAAGAGACCCAGTACTTC
cdr3_aa: CATSTPGGLQETQYF

j_call: TRBJ2-5
clone_size: NA
v_call: TRBV5-8
d_call: NA
cdr3_nt: TGTGCCAGCAGCTTGGGCTGGGTCTGGAGAAACGAAGAGACCCAGTACTTC
cdr3_aa: CASSLGWVWRNEETQYF

j_call: TRBJ2-1
clone_size: many
v_call: TRBV20-1
d_call: NA
cdr3_nt: TGCAGTGGGTACGGAGGGAGGACCTACAATGAGCAGTTCTTC
cdr3_aa: CSGYGGRTYNEQFF

j_call: TRBJ2-2
clone_size: few
v_call: TRBV18
d_call: NA
cdr3_nt: TGTGCCAGCTCACCACATCCCCCGGGGAACACCGGGGAGCTGTTTTTT
cdr3_aa: CASSPHPPGNTGELFF

j_call: TRBJ2-1
clone_size: many
v_call: TRBV29-1
d_call: TRBD1
cdr3_nt: TGCAGCGTTGGTCGGGACAGAACCTACAATGAGCAGTTCTTC
cdr3_aa: CSVGRDRTYNEQFF